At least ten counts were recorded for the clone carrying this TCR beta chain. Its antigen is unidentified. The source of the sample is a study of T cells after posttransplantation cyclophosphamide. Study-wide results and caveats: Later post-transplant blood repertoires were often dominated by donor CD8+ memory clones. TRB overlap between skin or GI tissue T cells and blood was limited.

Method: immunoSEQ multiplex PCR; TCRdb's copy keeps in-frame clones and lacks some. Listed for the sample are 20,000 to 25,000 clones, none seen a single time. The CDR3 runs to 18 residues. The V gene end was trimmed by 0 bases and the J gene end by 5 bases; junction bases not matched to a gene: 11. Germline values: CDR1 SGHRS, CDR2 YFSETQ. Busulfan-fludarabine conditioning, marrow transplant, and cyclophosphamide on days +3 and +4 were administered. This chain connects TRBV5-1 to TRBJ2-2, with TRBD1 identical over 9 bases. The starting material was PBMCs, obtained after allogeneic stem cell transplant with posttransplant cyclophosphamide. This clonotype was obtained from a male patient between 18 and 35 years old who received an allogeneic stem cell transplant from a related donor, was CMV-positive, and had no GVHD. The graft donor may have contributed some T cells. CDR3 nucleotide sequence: TGCGCCAGCAGCTTGGCCGGGATGGGACAGGGTTCTACCGGGGAGCTGTTTTTT. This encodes CASSLAGMGQGSTGELFF.